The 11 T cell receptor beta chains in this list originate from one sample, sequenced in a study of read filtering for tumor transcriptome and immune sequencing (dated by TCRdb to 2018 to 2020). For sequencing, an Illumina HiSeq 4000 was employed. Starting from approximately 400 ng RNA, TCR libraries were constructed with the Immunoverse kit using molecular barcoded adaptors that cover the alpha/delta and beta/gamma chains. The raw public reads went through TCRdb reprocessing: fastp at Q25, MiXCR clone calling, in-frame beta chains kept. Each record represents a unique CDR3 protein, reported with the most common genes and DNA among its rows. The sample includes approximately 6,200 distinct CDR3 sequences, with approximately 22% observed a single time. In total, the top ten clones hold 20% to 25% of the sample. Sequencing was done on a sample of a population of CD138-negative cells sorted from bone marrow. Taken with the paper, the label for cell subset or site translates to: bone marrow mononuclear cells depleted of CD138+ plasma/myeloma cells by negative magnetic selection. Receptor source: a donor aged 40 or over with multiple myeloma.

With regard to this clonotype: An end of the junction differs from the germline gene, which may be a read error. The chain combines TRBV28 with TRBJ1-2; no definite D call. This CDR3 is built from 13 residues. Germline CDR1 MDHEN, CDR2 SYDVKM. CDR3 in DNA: TGTGCCAGCAGTTTGCGGGGAAGCTATGGCTACATCTTC. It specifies CASSLRGSYGYIF.

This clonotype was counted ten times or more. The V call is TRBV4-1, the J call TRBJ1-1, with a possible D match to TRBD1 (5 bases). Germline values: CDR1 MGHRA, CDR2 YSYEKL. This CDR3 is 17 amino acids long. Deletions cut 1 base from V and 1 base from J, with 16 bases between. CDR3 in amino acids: CASSQVQSGRANTEAFF. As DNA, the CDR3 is TGCGCCAGCAGCCAAGTTCAGTCAGGGAGGGCGAACACTGAAGCTTTCTTT.

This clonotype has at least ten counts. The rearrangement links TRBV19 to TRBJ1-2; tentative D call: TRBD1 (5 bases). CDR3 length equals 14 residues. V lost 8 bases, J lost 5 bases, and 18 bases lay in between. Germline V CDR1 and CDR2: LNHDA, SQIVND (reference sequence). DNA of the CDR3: TGTGCCAGTCCCGATAGGGGACTATCGTATGGCTACACCTTC. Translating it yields CASPDRGLSYGYTF. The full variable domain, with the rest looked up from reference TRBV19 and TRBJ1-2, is DGGITQSPKYLFRKEGQNVTLSCEQNLNHDAMYWYRQDPGQGLRLIYYSQIVNDFQKGDIAEGYSVSREKKESFPLTVTSAQKNPTAFYLCASPDRGLSYGYTFGSGTRLTVV.

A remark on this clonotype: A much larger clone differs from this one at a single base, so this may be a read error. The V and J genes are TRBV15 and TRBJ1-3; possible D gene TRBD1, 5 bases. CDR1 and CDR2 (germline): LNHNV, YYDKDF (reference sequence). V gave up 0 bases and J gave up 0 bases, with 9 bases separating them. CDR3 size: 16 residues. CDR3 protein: CATSRDRDGSGNTIYF. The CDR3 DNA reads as TGTGCCACCAGCAGAGATCGGGACGGCTCTGGAAACACCATATATTTT.

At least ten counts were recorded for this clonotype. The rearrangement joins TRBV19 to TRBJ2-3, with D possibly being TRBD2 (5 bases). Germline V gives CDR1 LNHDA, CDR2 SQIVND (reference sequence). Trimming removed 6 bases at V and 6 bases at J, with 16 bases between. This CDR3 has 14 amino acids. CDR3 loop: CASSRTGLTDTQYF. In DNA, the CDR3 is TGTGCCAGTAGCCGGACTGGGCTCACGGATACGCAGTATTTT.

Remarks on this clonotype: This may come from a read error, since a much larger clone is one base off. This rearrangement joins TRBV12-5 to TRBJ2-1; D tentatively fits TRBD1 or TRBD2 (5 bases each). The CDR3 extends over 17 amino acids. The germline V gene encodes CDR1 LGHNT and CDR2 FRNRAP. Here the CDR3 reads CAGGATLGPTQYNEQFF. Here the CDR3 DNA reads TGTGCTGGTGGTGCAACACTGGGACCCACCCAGTACAATGAGCAGTTCTTC.

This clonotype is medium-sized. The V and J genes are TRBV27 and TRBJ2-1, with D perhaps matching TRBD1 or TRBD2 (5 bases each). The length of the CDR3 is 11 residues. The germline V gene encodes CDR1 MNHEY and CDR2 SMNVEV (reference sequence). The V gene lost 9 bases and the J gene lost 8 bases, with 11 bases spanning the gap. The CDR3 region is CASQGRHEQFF. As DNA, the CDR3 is TGTGCCAGTCAGGGACGCCATGAGCAGTTCTTC.

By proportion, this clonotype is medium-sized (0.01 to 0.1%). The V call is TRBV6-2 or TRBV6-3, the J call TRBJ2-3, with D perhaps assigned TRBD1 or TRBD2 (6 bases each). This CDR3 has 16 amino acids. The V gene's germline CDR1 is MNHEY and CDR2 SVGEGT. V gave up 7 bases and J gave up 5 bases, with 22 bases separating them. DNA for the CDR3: TGTGCCAGCACCACAGGTGGTAGAGGGGGGAGAGATACGCAGTATTTT. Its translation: CASTTGGRGGRDTQYF.

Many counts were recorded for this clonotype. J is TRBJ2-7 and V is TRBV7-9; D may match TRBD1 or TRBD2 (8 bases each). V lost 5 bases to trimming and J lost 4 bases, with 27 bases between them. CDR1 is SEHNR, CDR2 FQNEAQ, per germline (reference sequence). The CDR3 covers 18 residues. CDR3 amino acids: CASSRGRTGTLFSYEQYF. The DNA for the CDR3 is TGTGCCAGCAGCCGCGGGAGGACAGGGACCCTATTTTCGTACGAGCAGTACTTC.

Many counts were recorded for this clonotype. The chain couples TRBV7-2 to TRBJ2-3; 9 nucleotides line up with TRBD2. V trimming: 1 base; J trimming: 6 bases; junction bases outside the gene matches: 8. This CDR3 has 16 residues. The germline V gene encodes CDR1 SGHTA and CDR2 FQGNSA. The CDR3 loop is CASSLGGSGSSDTQYF. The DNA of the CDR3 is TGTGCCAGCAGCTTAGGAGGTAGCGGGAGTTCGGATACGCAGTATTTT.

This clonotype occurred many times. CDR3 bases: TGTGCCAGCAGTTCACAGGGGAAGAACTATGGCTACACCTTC. It specifies CASSSQGKNYGYTF. J is TRBJ1-2 and V is TRBV7-9; 7 nucleotides align to TRBD1. This CDR3 contains 14 residues. The V gene end was trimmed by 6 bases and the J gene end by 2 bases; junction bases not matched to a gene: 6. Germline V CDR1 and CDR2: SEHNR, FQNEAQ (reference sequence).